The 10 T cell receptor beta chains listed next were all sequenced from one sample in a study of neoadjuvant nivolumab and ipilimumab in lung cancer. The method was immunoSEQ multiplex PCR; TCRdb's version includes in-frame clones alone and lacks a portion of them. The data hold over 3,000 clones, with 88% observed a single time. The sequences come from tumor tissue, collected after neoadjuvant nivolumab, alone or with ipilimumab, at or shortly before surgery. The receptors stem from an adult with non-small cell lung cancer.

The chain recombines TRBV7-8 with TRBJ1-1; the D gene is possibly TRBD1 (6 bases). Germline CDR1 is SGHVS and CDR2 is FQNEAQ. The length of the CDR3 is 13 residues. V lost 4 bases, J lost 1 base, and 7 bases lay in between. The CDR3 sequence: CASSWGQNTEAFF. The DNA of the CDR3 is TGTGCCAGCAGCTGGGGACAGAACACTGAAGCTTTCTTT.

The rearrangement joins TRBV5-6 to TRBJ1-6, with TRBD1 as a possible D gene (5 bases). This CDR3 comprises 16 residues. Germline CDR1 is SGHDT and CDR2 is YYEEEE. V lost 0 bases to trimming and J lost 5 bases, with 12 bases between them. In DNA, the CDR3 is TGTGCCAGCAGCTTGGGAGCAGGGAGGGATAATTCACCCCTCCACTTT. Protein: CASSLGAGRDNSPLHF.

This chain links TRBV7-8 with TRBJ2-7; D is ambiguous. Germline V gene lookup returns CDR1 SGHVS and CDR2 FQNEAQ. The CDR3 covers 14 residues. V lost 5 bases and J 1 base, leaving 12 bases between the germline ends. The CDR3 protein is CASSPDGQSYEQYF. The CDR3 DNA reads TGTGCCAGCAGCCCCGACGGCCAATCCTACGAGCAGTACTTC. The variable domain in full, completed from reference TRBV7-8 and TRBJ2-7, reads GAGVSQSPRYKVAKRGQDVALRCDPISGHVSLFWYQQALGQGPEFLTYFQNEAQLDKSGLPSDRFFAERPEGSVSTLKIQRTQQEDSAVYLCASSPDGQSYEQYFGPGTRLTVT.

The chain joins TRBV27 to TRBJ2-4; maybe TRBD2 (5 bases). V shed 5 bases and J shed 2 bases, with 19 bases lying between them. CDR3 length: 17 amino acids. Germline CDR1 and CDR2: MNHEY and SMNVEV (reference sequence). CDR3 coding DNA: TGTGCCAGCAGTACACGGACCGGAGGTCCTTCCAAAAACATTCAGTACTTC. It yields the protein CASSTRTGGPSKNIQYF.

V is TRBV5-4 and J is TRBJ2-3; D unresolved. The CDR3 runs 13 residues. Germline V gives CDR1 SGHNT, CDR2 YYREEE (reference sequence). V lost 0 bases and J 7 bases, leaving 9 bases between the germline ends. The chain's CDR3 is CASSLAQANTQYF. The CDR3 bases are TGTGCCAGCAGCTTGGCTCAAGCTAATACGCAGTATTTT.

The chain links TRBV7-6 to TRBJ2-5, with D possibly TRBD1 on 6 matching bases. This CDR3 has 14 residues. V was pared by 3 bases and J by 0 bases, with 8 bases between. CDR1 is SGHVS and CDR2 is FNYEAQ in the germline V gene. The DNA of the CDR3 is TGTGCCAGCAGCTTCTGGGACAACCAAGAGACCCAGTACTTC. Its translation is CASSFWDNQETQYF.

The table lists this clone with a count of one. The genes are TRBV4-3 and TRBJ2-1, with D possibly being TRBD1 or TRBD2 (7 bases each). V shed 4 bases and J shed 2 bases, with 15 bases lying between them. The CDR3 has 16 amino acids. Germline CDR1 LGHNA, CDR2 YSLEER. The CDR3 loop is CASSLTGTTPYNEQFF. CDR3 sequence (DNA): TGCGCCAGCAGCCTGACAGGGACTACCCCCTACAATGAGCAGTTCTTC.

This clone came up once. This chain uses TRBV27 with TRBJ1-2; D may be TRBD1 (6 bases). Germline values: CDR1 MNHEY, CDR2 SMNVEV (reference sequence). V lost 2 bases, J lost 4 bases, and 14 bases lay in between. There are 15 residues in the CDR3. This chain's CDR3 is CASSLMGAQAYGYTF. The CDR3 bases are TGTGCCAGCAGTTTAATGGGGGCGCAAGCCTATGGCTACACCTTC.

The genes are TRBV5-3 and TRBJ1-5; no reliable D call. TRBV5-3 is classed as an ORF, of uncertain function. The germline V and J ends were trimmed by 3 bases and 1 base, with 8 bases remaining between them. CDR3 length: 14 amino acids. CDR3 bases: TGTGCCAGAAGCTCCTCGGGGAGCAATCAGCCCCAGCATTTT. Its protein is CARSSSGSNQPQHF.

The V call is TRBV4-1, the J call TRBJ1-2; 7 positions match TRBD1. CDR1 is MGHRA and CDR2 is YSYEKL in the germline V gene. The length of the CDR3 is 16 residues. The trim removed 3 bases at V and 6 bases at J, leaving 13 bases unmatched. For the CDR3, the DNA is TGCGCCAGCAGCCAGGCGGAGGGGGCTGCCGGGCATGGCTACACCTTC. Residues: CASSQAEGAAGHGYTF.